A selection of T cell receptor beta chains follows, all from one sample in a study of CD8 T cells in Susac syndrome. TCRdb ran MiXCR on the immunoSEQ multiplex PCR reads and lists one entry per CDR3 protein. This sample carries about 180,000 distinct CDR3 sequences, 85% to 95% of them seen once, and the ten largest clones take 0.09% to 0.1%. The source material was CD4+ T cells from PBMCs. All receptors come from a human donor with Susac syndrome. The CDR3 runs from the conserved cysteine through the conserved F or W. A D gene is named only where the DNA matches it firmly. Size is omitted from some rows. Given values are once, few, many or a class for expanded clones.

v_call	d_call	j_call	clone_size	cdr3_nt	cdr3_aa
TRBV20-1	.	TRBJ1-1	.	TGCAGTGCTAGGATACAAAAAGGGCCGGCTTTCTTT	CSARIQKGPAFF
TRBV11-2	.	TRBJ1-6	once	TGTGCCAGCAGCTTAGGGGGGGGGTTTAATTCACCCCTCCACTTT	CASSLGGGFNSPLHF
TRBV14	.	TRBJ2-2	.	TGTGCCAGCAGCCAAATTATGACCGGGGAGCTGTTTTTT	CASSQIMTGELFF
TRBV28	.	TRBJ1-4	.	TGTGCCAGCAGTTCCGGGACCTCTAATGAAAAACTGTTTTTT	CASSSGTSNEKLFF
TRBV6-5	.	TRBJ2-3	once	TGTGCCAGCAGTTACGGGTCTAGCACAGATACGCAGTATTTT	CASSYGSSTDTQYF
TRBV15	TRBD2	TRBJ2-3	.	TGTGCCACCAGCAGAGTGCAACGGGAGGGCACAGATACGCAGTATTTT	CATSRVQREGTDTQYF
TRBV20-1	.	TRBJ2-1	.	TGCAGTGCCCGCCGGCGTCCCGCCAATGAGCAGTTCTTC	CSARRRPANEQFF
TRBV7-2	TRBD2	TRBJ2-7	.	TGTGCCAGCAGCTCAAAACTAGCGGGAGGATCCTACGAGCAGTACTTC	CASSSKLAGGSYEQYF
TRBV19	.	TRBJ1-2	.	TGTGCCAGCGCGAACACTGGCTATGGCTACACCTTC	CASANTGYGYTF
TRBV12-3/TRBV12-4	.	TRBJ2-5	.	TGTGCCAGCAATTTCGGCAGGGAGACCCAGTACTTC	CASNFGRETQYF
TRBV5-1	.	TRBJ2-1	once	TGCGCCAGCGCCCTTAGCAATGAGCAGTTCTTC	CASALSNEQFF
TRBV20-1	TRBD1	TRBJ1-1	.	TGCAGTGCTACCCCTACAGGGGCTGAAGCTTTCTTT	CSATPTGAEAFF
TRBV12-3/TRBV12-4	.	TRBJ2-2	.	TGTGCCAGCAGTTGGCGCGCAGGGCGCCCCGGGGAGCTGTTTTTT	CASSWRAGRPGELFF
TRBV30	.	TRBJ2-7	.	TGTGCCTGGAGTGTTAAGTCCGGGGTTCTGTACCTAAAGCCAACCGGTGGAATCTACGAGCAGTACTTC	CAWSVKSGVLYLKPTGGIYEQYF
TRBV7-9	TRBD1	TRBJ2-1	.	TGTGCCAGCAGCTTATTCAACAGGGGGTCCTACAATGAGCAGTTCTTC	CASSLFNRGSYNEQFF
TRBV3-1	.	TRBJ1-4	.	TGTGCCAGCAGCCAAGATTTTACAACTAATGAAAAACTGTTTTTT	CASSQDFTTNEKLFF
TRBV12-3/TRBV12-4	TRBD1	TRBJ2-5	.	TGTGCCAGCAGAACCGGGACAGGGCGGGTAAGGGGGCTGAAGACCCAGTACTTC	CASRTGTGRVRGLKTQYF
TRBV28	.	TRBJ2-7	once	TGTGCCAGCAGGCCAACCGGGAGCTCCTACGAGCAGTACTTC	CASRPTGSSYEQYF
TRBV30	TRBD1	TRBJ1-5	.	TGTGCCTGGGGCCAGGGGGCTAATCAGCCCCAGCATTTT	CAWGQGANQPQHF
TRBV28	.	TRBJ1-2	.	TGTGCCAGCAGTTTCGGGAGATTGGGCTACACCTTC	CASSFGRLGYTF
TRBV7-2	.	TRBJ2-5	few	TGTGCCAGCAGCTTGGGTCTAGAACAAGAGACCCAGTACTTC	CASSLGLEQETQYF
TRBV7-9	TRBD2	TRBJ2-3	.	TGTGCCAGCAGTCCACCTAGCGGGAGAAGGGAAGATACGCAGTATTTT	CASSPPSGRREDTQYF
TRBV20-1	TRBD2	TRBJ2-1	.	TGCAGTGCCCGGACTAGCGGGGGGGCCTCCTACAATGAGCAGTTCTTC	CSARTSGGASYNEQFF
TRBV2	.	TRBJ1-3	.	TGTGCCAGCAGCAAAAGCTCAAGCTCTGGAAACACCATATATTTT	CASSKSSSSGNTIYF
TRBV25-1	.	TRBJ2-3	.	TGTGCCAGCAGTGACGGCCCACACAGCACAGATACGCAGTATTTT	CASSDGPHSTDTQYF
TRBV5-1	.	TRBJ2-3	.	TGCGCCAGCAGCTTGCAAAGCACAGATACGCAGTATTTT	CASSLQSTDTQYF
TRBV3-1	.	TRBJ1-2	.	TGTGCCAGCAGCCATCGGACAGCTAGAGACTACACCTTC	CASSHRTARDYTF
TRBV19	TRBD2	TRBJ2-5	.	TGTGCCAGTAGTATGGGTAGCGGGAGAGGAGAGACCCAGTACTTC	CASSMGSGRGETQYF
TRBV6-5	.	TRBJ2-7	.	TGTGCCAGCAGTTACTCGGAGGCTGCCCCCGGCGAGCAGTACTTC	CASSYSEAAPGEQYF
TRBV20-1	TRBD2	TRBJ2-7	.	TGCAGTGCTATGAAATCTAGCGGGAACTACGAGCAGTACTTC	CSAMKSSGNYEQYF
TRBV24-1	.	TRBJ1-3	.	TGTGCCACCAGTGCCCAGCACATCTCTGGAAACACCATATATTTT	CATSAQHISGNTIYF
TRBV15	TRBD2	TRBJ2-1	.	TGTGCCACCAGCAGACTCCTAGCGGGGGGTTACAATGAGCAGTTCTTC	CATSRLLAGGYNEQFF
TRBV2	.	TRBJ2-1	.	TGTGCCAGTACTGGCAATGAGCAGTTCTTC	CASTGNEQFF
TRBV5-1	.	TRBJ1-3	.	TGCGCCAGCAGCTTGGGTTTTGGGGGCTCTGGAAACACCATATATTTT	CASSLGFGGSGNTIYF
TRBV28	.	TRBJ2-1	once	TGTGCCAGCAGTCCCCCTAGGAGCTCCTACAATGAGCAGTTCTTC	CASSPPRSSYNEQFF
TRBV19	.	TRBJ2-1	.	TGTGCCAGTAGTATAGGCAGAAGCTCCTACAATGAGCAGTTCTTC	CASSIGRSSYNEQFF
TRBV5-6	.	TRBJ1-3	.	TGTGCCAGCAGCTTTGGAAACACCATATATTTT	CASSFGNTIYF
TRBV5-1	.	TRBJ1-4	.	TGCGCCAGCAGCTTGTGGTACGGTAATGAAAAACTGTTTTTT	CASSLWYGNEKLFF
TRBV28	.	TRBJ1-2	.	TGTGCCAGCAGTTTAAGTACGGGTGGGCCAAATGGCTACACCTTC	CASSLSTGGPNGYTF
TRBV10-3	TRBD2	TRBJ2-7	.	TGTGCCATCAGGGCAGGAGCGGGAGGGCCGGCGACCTACGAGCAGTACTTC	CAIRAGAGGPATYEQYF
TRBV2	.	TRBJ2-5	.	TGTGCCAGCAAAGGGGATTCGGAGACCCAGTACTTC	CASKGDSETQYF
TRBV5-1	.	TRBJ2-7	.	TGCGCCAGCGGGGGGCCTGAGGCGGGCGCACGGTACTTC	CASGGPEAGARYF
TRBV3-1	.	TRBJ1-2	few	TGTGCCAGCAGCCAAGGGGGACGAGGCTACACCTTC	CASSQGGRGYTF
TRBV21-1	.	TRBJ2-1	once	TGTGCCAGCAGCAATCGTATCGGGGGCGGCAACAATGAGCAGTTCTTC	CASSNRIGGGNNEQFF
TRBV7-9	.	TRBJ2-3	.	TGTGCCAGCAGCTTATCTATCGGCACAGATACGCAGTATTTT	CASSLSIGTDTQYF
TRBV6-5	TRBD2	TRBJ2-1	.	TGTGCCAGCAGTTACTATAGCCCAACTAGCGGGTACAATGAGCAGTTCTTC	CASSYYSPTSGYNEQFF
TRBV29-1	.	TRBJ1-1	.	TGCAGCGTTGAACCCCAGCCGGGTAGAGATGAAGCTTTCTTT	CSVEPQPGRDEAFF
TRBV20-1	TRBD1	TRBJ2-7	.	TGCAGTGCTAGATGGGACAGCTCCTACGAGCAGTACTTC	CSARWDSSYEQYF
TRBV27	.	TRBJ1-1	.	TGTGCCAGCAGTTTATCTAGTGGGGTGCGGCGGGCTGAAGCTTTCTTT	CASSLSSGVRRAEAFF
TRBV7-9	TRBD2	TRBJ2-7	few	TGTGCCAGCAGCTTAGAGCGGGGGAGCTCCTACGAGCAGTACTTC	CASSLERGSSYEQYF
TRBV29-1	.	TRBJ2-7	.	TGCAGCGCCATCGGCCCAGGACAGCACTACGAGCAGTACTTC	CSAIGPGQHYEQYF
TRBV7-2	TRBD1	TRBJ2-5	.	TGTGCCAGCGGACAGGGGCCTGGGGAGACCCAGTACTTC	CASGQGPGETQYF
TRBV6-6	.	TRBJ1-2	.	TGTGCCAGCAGACTATTTGGGGGTTTCCTCACGCGGGGCTACACCTTC	CASRLFGGFLTRGYTF
TRBV19	.	TRBJ2-3	once	TGTGCCACCTCGATCGGACCCAACACAGATACGCAGTATTTT	CATSIGPNTDTQYF
TRBV2	.	TRBJ2-5	.	TGTGCCAGCATTAAGAGCCAAGAGACCCAGTACTTC	CASIKSQETQYF
TRBV2	TRBD1	TRBJ1-2	.	TGTGCCAGCAGAGGGGGACAGTGGGCGGCCTACACCTTC	CASRGGQWAAYTF
TRBV2	.	TRBJ2-7	.	TGTGCCAGCAGTGACCCATTGGGCTACGAGCAGTACTTC	CASSDPLGYEQYF
TRBV12-3/TRBV12-4	.	TRBJ1-4	.	TGTGCCAGCAGTCTGGGGGAGACTAATGAAAAACTGTTTTTT	CASSLGETNEKLFF
TRBV6-2/TRBV6-3	.	TRBJ2-5	.	TGTGCCAGCAGTTATGGAAAAGAGACCCAGTACTTC	CASSYGKETQYF
TRBV30	.	TRBJ1-4	.	TGTGCCTGGAGTCCCGCTGTCAGTGAAAAACTGTTTTTT	CAWSPAVSEKLFF